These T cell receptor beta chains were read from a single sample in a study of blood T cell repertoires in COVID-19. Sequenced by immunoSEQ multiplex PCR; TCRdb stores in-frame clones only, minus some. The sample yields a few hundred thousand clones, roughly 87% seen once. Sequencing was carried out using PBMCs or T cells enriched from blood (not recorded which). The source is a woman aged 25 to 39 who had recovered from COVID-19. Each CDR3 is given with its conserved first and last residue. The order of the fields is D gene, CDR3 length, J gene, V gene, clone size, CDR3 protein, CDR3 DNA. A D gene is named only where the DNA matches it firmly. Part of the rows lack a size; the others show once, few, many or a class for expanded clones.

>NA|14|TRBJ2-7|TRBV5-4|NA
CASSSKAGSYEQYF
TGTGCCAGCAGCTCAAAGGCGGGGAGTTACGAGCAGTACTTC
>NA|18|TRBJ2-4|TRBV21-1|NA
CASSEGAGGKPNKNIQYF
TGTGCCAGCAGCGAGGGAGCGGGGGGGAAACCGAACAAAAACATTCAGTACTTC
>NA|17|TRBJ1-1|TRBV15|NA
CATSVLLTLKQDTEAFF
TGTGCCACCAGCGTCCTTTTAACCCTTAAGCAAGACACTGAAGCTTTCTTT
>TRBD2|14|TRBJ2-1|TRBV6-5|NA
CASNLAGVYNEQFF
TGTGCCAGCAACCTAGCGGGGGTTTACAATGAGCAGTTCTTC
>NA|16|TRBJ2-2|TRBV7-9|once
CASSPLGPGNTGELFF
TGTGCCAGCAGCCCCCTAGGCCCTGGGAACACCGGGGAGCTGTTTTTT
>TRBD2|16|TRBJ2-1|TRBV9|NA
CASSVRGGAFYNEQFF
TGTGCCAGCAGCGTGCGCGGGGGGGCCTTTTACAATGAGCAGTTCTTC
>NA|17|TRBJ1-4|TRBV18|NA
CASSPLRGESANEKLFF
TGTGCCAGCTCACCACTGCGTGGGGAGTCAGCTAATGAAAAACTGTTTTTT
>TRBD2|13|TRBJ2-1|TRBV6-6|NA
CAIRTSGRDEQFF
TGTGCCATACGGACTAGCGGGAGGGATGAGCAGTTCTTC
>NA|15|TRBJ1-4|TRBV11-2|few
CASSFLAQGNEKLFF
TGTGCCAGCAGCTTTTTGGCGCAGGGAAATGAAAAACTGTTTTTT
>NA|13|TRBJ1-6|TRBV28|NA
CASSLDSNSPLHF
TGTGCCAGCAGTTTGGACAGTAATTCACCCCTCCACTTT
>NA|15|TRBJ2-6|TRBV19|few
CASSIPRDGANVLTF
TGTGCCAGTAGTATCCCCCGGGATGGGGCCAACGTCCTGACTTTC
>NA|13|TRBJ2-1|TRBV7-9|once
CASSLNAAIGQFF
TGTGCCAGCAGCCTAAATGCGGCTATTGGGCAGTTCTTC
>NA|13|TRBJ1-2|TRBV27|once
CASSSLEAYGYTF
TGTGCCAGCAGTTCCCTGGAGGCCTATGGCTACACCTTC
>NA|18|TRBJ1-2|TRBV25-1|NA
CASSDLGTSPWGYYGYTF
TGTGCCAGCAGTGATCTCGGGACTTCACCCTGGGGGTACTATGGCTACACCTTC
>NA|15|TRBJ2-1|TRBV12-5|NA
CASGHGTNIYNEQFF
TGTGCTAGTGGTCACGGGACAAATATTTACAATGAGCAGTTCTTC
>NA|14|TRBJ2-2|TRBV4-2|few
CASSQDPGVQELFF
TGTGCCAGCAGCCAAGATCCCGGGGTGCAGGAGCTGTTTTTT
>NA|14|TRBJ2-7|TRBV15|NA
CATSRDLPTYEQYF
TGTGCCACCAGCAGAGATCTGCCTACCTACGAGCAGTACTTC
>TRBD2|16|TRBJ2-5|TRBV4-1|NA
CASSPGRDYEWETQYF
TGCGCCAGCAGCCCTGGCCGGGACTACGAATGGGAGACCCAGTACTTC
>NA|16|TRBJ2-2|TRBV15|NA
CATAGILLANTGELFF
TGTGCCACCGCCGGGATTTTACTCGCGAACACCGGGGAGCTGTTTTTT
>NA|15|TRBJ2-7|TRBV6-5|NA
CASSYSKADRLEQYF
TGTGCCAGCAGTTACTCGAAGGCGGACAGACTCGAGCAGTACTTC
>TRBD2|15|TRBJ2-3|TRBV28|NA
CASSYLAGEVDTQYF
TGTGCCAGCAGTTATTTAGCGGGAGAAGTAGATACGCAGTATTTT
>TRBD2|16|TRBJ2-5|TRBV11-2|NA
CASSLRLAGGHETQYF
TGTGCCAGCAGCCTCAGACTAGCGGGAGGACATGAGACCCAGTACTTC
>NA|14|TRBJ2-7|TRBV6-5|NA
CASSTQGHAYEQYF
TGTGCCAGCAGTACCCAGGGACACGCCTACGAGCAGTACTTC
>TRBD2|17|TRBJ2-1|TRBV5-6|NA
CASSLSSGTPQYNEQFF
TGTGCCAGCAGCTTGTCAAGCGGGACGCCTCAATACAATGAGCAGTTCTTC
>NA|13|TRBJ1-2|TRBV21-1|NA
CASSKVADYGYTF
TGTGCCAGCAGCAAAGTAGCAGACTATGGCTACACCTTC
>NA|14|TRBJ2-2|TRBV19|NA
CASSRDSYTGELFF
TGTGCCAGTAGTAGGGACTCCTACACCGGGGAGCTGTTTTTT
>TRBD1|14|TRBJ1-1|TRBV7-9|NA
CASSSDRVSTEAFF
TGTGCCAGCAGTTCGGACAGGGTGAGCACTGAAGCTTTCTTT
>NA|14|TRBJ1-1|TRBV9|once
CASSAADGVTEAFF
TGTGCCAGCAGCGCGGCCGACGGGGTAACTGAAGCTTTCTTT
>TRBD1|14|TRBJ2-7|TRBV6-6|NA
CASSWGDRGGEQYF
TGTGCCAGCAGTTGGGGAGACAGGGGTGGCGAGCAGTACTTC
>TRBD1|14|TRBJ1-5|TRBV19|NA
CASSPDRGYQPQHF
TGTGCCAGTAGTCCGGACAGGGGCTATCAGCCCCAGCATTTT
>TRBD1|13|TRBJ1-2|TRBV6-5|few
CASSSDREYGYTF
TGTGCCAGCAGTTCAGACAGGGAGTATGGCTACACCTTC
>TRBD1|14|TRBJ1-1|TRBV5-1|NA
CASSTTGANTEAFF
TGCGCCAGCAGCACCACAGGGGCAAACACTGAAGCTTTCTTT
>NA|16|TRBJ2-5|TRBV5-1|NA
CASSSAGWGEQETQYF
TGCGCCAGCAGCTCGGCGGGCTGGGGTGAACAAGAGACCCAGTACTTC
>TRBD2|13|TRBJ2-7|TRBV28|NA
CASATSGSYEQYF
TGTGCCAGCGCCACTAGCGGGAGCTACGAGCAGTACTTC
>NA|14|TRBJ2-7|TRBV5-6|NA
CASSLGGQGYEQYF
TGTGCCAGCAGCTTGGGAGGCCAGGGCTACGAGCAGTACTTC
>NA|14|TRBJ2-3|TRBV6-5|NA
CASREGSPTDTQYF
TGTGCCAGCAGGGAGGGATCCCCTACAGATACGCAGTATTTT
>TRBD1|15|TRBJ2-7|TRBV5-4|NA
CASSQGQEGVYEQYF
TGTGCCAGCAGCCAGGGACAGGAGGGGGTTTACGAGCAGTACTTC
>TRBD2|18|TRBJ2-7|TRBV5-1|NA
CASSPSPTSGRAPYEQYF
TGCGCCAGCAGCCCCTCCCCGACTAGCGGGAGGGCACCCTACGAGCAGTACTTC
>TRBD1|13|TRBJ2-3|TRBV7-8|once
CASSLRQGTTQYF
TGTGCCAGCAGCTTAAGACAGGGGACCACGCAGTATTTT
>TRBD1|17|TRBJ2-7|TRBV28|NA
CASSTGQGINPFYEQYF
TGTGCCAGCAGTACGGGACAGGGTATCAACCCTTTCTACGAGCAGTACTTC
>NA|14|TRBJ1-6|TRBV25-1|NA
CASSEIQNNSPLHF
TGTGCCAGCAGTGAAATCCAGAATAATTCACCCCTCCACTTT
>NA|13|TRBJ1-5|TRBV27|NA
CASSLLQLRPLHF
TGTGCCAGCAGTTTGCTACAGCTCAGGCCCTTGCATTTT
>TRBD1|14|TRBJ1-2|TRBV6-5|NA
CASSTPDRFDGYTF
TGTGCCAGCAGTACCCCGGACAGGTTCGATGGCTACACCTTC
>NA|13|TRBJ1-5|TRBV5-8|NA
CASSLMENQPQHF
TGTGCCAGCAGCTTGATGGAGAATCAGCCCCAGCATTTT
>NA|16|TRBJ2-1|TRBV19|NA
CASSILEGLLYNEQFF
TGTGCCAGTAGTATCCTGGAGGGACTTCTCTACAATGAGCAGTTCTTC
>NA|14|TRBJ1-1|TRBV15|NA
CATGRGAMNTEAFF
TGTGCCACCGGGAGAGGGGCCATGAACACTGAAGCTTTCTTT